This entry lists 22 T cell receptor beta chains sequenced from one sample in a study of T cells after posttransplantation cyclophosphamide. Cyclophosphamide on days +3 and +4 followed busulfan-fludarabine conditioning and a marrow graft. Sequencing was performed with immunoSEQ multiplex PCR; in TCRdb, only in-frame clones are kept and a portion is missing. The table has about 2,800 clones, around 62% seen once. Specimen: PBMCs, collected 30 days after allogeneic stem cell transplant with posttransplant cyclophosphamide. All receptors come from a male patient aged 55 to 69 who received an allogeneic stem cell transplant from a related donor and was CMV-positive. A share of the T cells may be of graft donor origin.

This clone was counted between two and nine times. The V gene is TRBV7-2, the J gene TRBJ1-6; 7 bases map to TRBD1. Trimming at V came to 4 bases and at J to 6 bases, leaving 6 bases not matched to a gene. The CDR3 sequence is 15 residues long. From germline, CDR1 is SGHTA and CDR2 FQGNSA. The CDR3 reads CASSSPAGGNSPLHF. The DNA of the CDR3 is TGTGCCAGCAGCTCCCCGGCAGGGGGTAATTCACCCCTCCACTTT. Full variable domain (outside the CDR3, taken from reference TRBV7-2 and TRBJ1-6): GAGVSQSPSNKVTEKGKDVELRCDPISGHTALYWYRQSLGQGLEFLIYFQGNSAPDKSGLPSDRFSAERTGGSVSTLTIQRTQQEDSAVYLCASSSPAGGNSPLHFGNGTRLTVT.

The V call is TRBV18, the J call TRBJ1-3; 7 bases map to TRBD1. This CDR3 has 18 residues. V was clipped by 4 bases and J by 0 bases; unmatched bases: 12. In germline, CDR1 is KGHSH, CDR2 LQKENI. The CDR3 sequence: CASSQDRATGLSGNTIYF. The CDR3 DNA sequence: TGTGCCAGCTCACAAGACAGGGCTACTGGCCTCTCTGGAAACACCATATATTTT.

This clone occurred a few times. J is TRBJ2-7 and V is TRBV4-3; 8 positions match TRBD1. Germline V gene data show CDR1 as LGHNA and CDR2 as YSLEER. V lost 4 bases to trimming and J lost 4 bases; unmatched junction nucleotides: 6. This CDR3 is 14 amino acids long. The CDR3 loop is CASSRWQGAYEQYF. The CDR3, as DNA: TGCGCCAGCAGCCGGTGGCAGGGGGCGTACGAGCAGTACTTC.

The chain joins TRBV5-1 to TRBJ2-1, with 9 bases aligning to TRBD2. The ends lost 0 bases at V and 8 bases at J; junction bases unmatched: 9. The CDR3 is made up of 16 amino acids. Per the germline V gene, CDR1 is SGHRS and CDR2 is YFSETQ. CDR3 DNA: TGCGCCAGCAGCTTGGTGGCGGGGGGGCTGGGTGATGAGCAGTTCTTC. As protein: CASSLVAGGLGDEQFF.

This clone was seen just once. V and J are TRBV7-9 and TRBJ2-3; TRBD2 matches at 10 bases. Per the germline V gene, CDR1 is SEHNR and CDR2 is FQNEAQ (reference sequence). With V trimmed by 2 bases and J by 4 bases, 6 bases remained unmatched. This CDR3 has 16 amino acids. As DNA, the CDR3 is TGTGCCAGCAGCTTACTAGCGGGAGTGGTATCAGATACGCAGTATTTT. Translation: CASSLLAGVVSDTQYF.

J is TRBJ2-5 and V is TRBV11-2; TRBD2 might be the D (5 bases). Per germline, CDR1 SGHAT and CDR2 FQNNGV. The CDR3 covers 14 residues. Trimming stripped 7 bases from V and 1 base from J, with 13 bases between. The CDR3 sequence is CASNTRRLQETQYF. In nucleotides, the CDR3 is TGTGCCAGCAACACGAGGAGGCTCCAAGAGACCCAGTACTTC.

The rearrangement links TRBV7-9 to TRBJ1-2; 8 bases map to TRBD1. The germline V gene encodes CDR1 SEHNR and CDR2 FQNEAQ (reference sequence). The junction had 5 bases not matched to a gene; V was cut back by 1 base and J by 4 bases. The CDR3 has 15 amino acids. In DNA, the CDR3 is TGTGCCAGCAGCTTAGGGACAGGGCTTCGCTATGGCTACACCTTC. Translated: CASSLGTGLRYGYTF. The whole variable domain, remainder taken from reference TRBV7-9 and TRBJ1-2, is DTGVSQNPRHKITKRGQNVTFRCDPISEHNRLYWYRQTLGQGPEFLTYFQNEAQLEKSRLLSDRFSAERPKGSFSTLEIQRTEQGDSAMYLCASSLGTGLRYGYTFGSGTRLTVV.

V is TRBV9 and J is TRBJ2-2; maybe TRBD2 (7 bases). CDR1 is SGDLS, CDR2 YYNGEE, per germline. Between the trimmed V and J ends, which lost 0 bases and 4 bases, there was a span of 13 bases. This CDR3 comprises 16 residues. CDR3 sequence (DNA): TGTGCCAGCAGCGTAGAAGGGGGGAGGGGCACCGGGGAGCTGTTTTTT. Translating it yields CASSVEGGRGTGELFF.

J is TRBJ2-7 and V is TRBV7-9; D perhaps matches TRBD1 (5 bases). Trimming shortened V by 5 bases and J by 2 bases, and 13 bases separated the two germline ends. The CDR3 totals 14 residues. Per the germline V gene, CDR1 is SEHNR and CDR2 is FQNEAQ (reference sequence). CDR3 region: CASSPPQGPYEQYF. The CDR3 coding sequence is TGTGCCAGCAGCCCCCCTCAGGGCCCCTACGAGCAGTACTTC.

The chain recombines TRBV11-2 with TRBJ1-1, with 9 positions matching TRBD1. From germline, CDR1 is SGHAT and CDR2 FQNNGV. V lost 3 bases, J lost 1 base, and 6 bases stayed unmatched. This CDR3 is 16 amino acids long. Here the CDR3 DNA reads TGTGCCAGCAGCTTGGGACAGGGTTTTGGGAACACTGAAGCTTTCTTT. Amino acid sequence: CASSLGQGFGNTEAFF.

The J gene is TRBJ2-5, the V gene TRBV27, with no clear D. Trimming stripped 8 bases from V and 5 bases from J, with 12 bases between. The CDR3 runs 12 residues. Germline values: CDR1 MNHEY, CDR2 SMNVEV (reference sequence). The CDR3 sequence is CASARTWETQYF. DNA of the CDR3: TGTGCCAGCGCGCGAACTTGGGAGACCCAGTACTTC.

V is TRBV7-2 and J is TRBJ2-5; D not resolved. V was pared by 4 bases and J by 5 bases, with 11 bases between. The CDR3 is 13 amino acids. Germline V gives CDR1 SGHTA, CDR2 FQGNSA. The CDR3 loop is CASSSSGAETQYF. Here the CDR3 DNA reads TGTGCCAGCAGCTCTAGTGGTGCGGAGACCCAGTACTTC.

In its sample, this clone was seen a few times. The V call is TRBV27, the J call TRBJ1-2; D is unresolved. V was shortened by 0 bases and J by 6 bases, with 8 bases between the two germline ends. CDR1 is MNHEY, CDR2 SMNVEV, per germline (reference sequence). CDR3 size: 13 residues. The CDR3 nucleotides read TGTGCCAGCAGTTTATCGCTAGTGGATGGCTACACCTTC. This gives the protein CASSLSLVDGYTF.

The chain combines TRBV27 with TRBJ2-5, with 11 bases matching TRBD2. The J segment lost 2 bases and the V segment lost 6 bases, leaving 8 bases of the junction unmatched. Germline V gene sequence: CDR1 MNHEY, CDR2 SMNVEV (reference sequence). CDR3 length: 16 amino acids. Written as DNA, the CDR3 is TGTGCCAGCAGAAGAGCCGGGACTAGCGGACAAGAGACCCAGTACTTC. Encoded protein: CASRRAGTSGQETQYF.

The J gene is TRBJ2-7, the V gene TRBV20-1; 10 bases align to TRBD1. The CDR3 totals 11 residues. J lost 5 bases, V lost 6 bases, and 1 base had no gene match. Germline-derived CDR1 and CDR2 are DFQATT and SNEGSKA (reference sequence). The CDR3 nucleotides read TGCAGTGCAGGGACAGGGGACGAGCAGTACTTC. It yields the protein CSAGTGDEQYF.

The chain has TRBV5-4 and TRBJ1-5; D unresolved. This CDR3 contains 15 residues. The V end lost 2 bases, the J end lost 3 bases, and 12 bases lay between the germline ends. Germline values: CDR1 SGHNT, CDR2 YYREEE (reference sequence). In DNA, the CDR3 is TGTGCCAGCAGCTTAGACGGAGGTCCCAATCAGCCCCAGCATTTT. Translating gives CASSLDGGPNQPQHF.

The genes are TRBV4-1 and TRBJ2-2; no definite D call. The length of the CDR3 is 13 residues. Between the trimmed V and J ends, which lost 4 bases and 2 bases, there was a span of 5 bases. Per the germline V gene, CDR1 is MGHRA and CDR2 is YSYEKL. CDR3 in DNA: TGCGCCAGCAGCCCCACTAACACCGGGGAGCTGTTTTTT. This translates into CASSPTNTGELFF.

This clone was detected only once. The J gene is TRBJ2-1, the V gene TRBV5-6; the match to TRBD2 covers 14 bases. The CDR3 loop spans 17 amino acids. V lost 4 bases, J lost 8 bases, and 11 bases stayed unmatched. In germline, CDR1 is SGHDT, CDR2 YYEEEE. The CDR3 region has the DNA TGTGCCAGCAGCCTGACTAGCGGGAGGGCCTGGGCCCATGAGCAGTTCTTC. This gives the protein CASSLTSGRAWAHEQFF.

The chain carries TRBV7-3 and TRBJ2-1; unclear D gene. The CDR3 sequence is 15 residues long. Germline loops: CDR1 SGHTA, CDR2 FQGTGA. Trimming cost V 1 base and J 0 bases, with 7 bases left between them. In DNA, the CDR3 is TGTGCCAGCAGCTTAATCAAGAGCTCCTACAATGAGCAGTTCTTC. It codes for CASSLIKSSYNEQFF.

The chain is built from TRBV6-5 and TRBJ2-7; TRBD2 agrees at 9 bases. J lost 2 bases, V lost 6 bases, and 8 bases had no gene match. The CDR3 totals 15 residues. The germline CDR1 and CDR2 sequences are MNHEY and SVGAGI. The CDR3 sequence is CASRPLAGPTYEQYF. CDR3 DNA sequence: TGTGCCAGCAGACCACTAGCGGGTCCCACCTACGAGCAGTACTTC.

This clone was counted only a few times. This chain links TRBV6-5 with TRBJ1-2, with TRBD1 as a possible D gene (6 bases). The CDR3 covers 15 residues. Germline V gene lookup returns CDR1 MNHEY and CDR2 SVGAGI. Trimming took 0 bases from V and 8 from J, leaving 16 bases between them. CDR3 in DNA: TGTGCCAGCAGTTACTCGAGAGGGGGGGCGGGAGGCTACACCTTC. Amino acid sequence: CASSYSRGGAGGYTF.

In this sample, this clone turned up once. This rearrangement joins TRBV7-9 to TRBJ2-3; D might be TRBD2 (5 bases). V gave up 6 bases and J gave up 4 bases, with 23 bases separating them. The germline CDR1 and CDR2 sequences are SEHNR and FQNEAQ (reference sequence). The length of the CDR3 is 17 residues. This CDR3 is CASRPPFRAPRADTQYF. CDR3 DNA: TGTGCCAGCAGACCCCCTTTCCGGGCTCCGCGGGCAGATACGCAGTATTTT.